A selection of T cell receptor beta chains follows, all from one sample in a study of OX40 agonist ivuxolimab in advanced cancers. Measured with immunoSEQ multiplex PCR; TCRdb has only the in-frame clones, and not every one. Here the sample spans under 85,000 clones, approximately 86% being singletons. Here the sequenced sample was CD4+ or CD8+ T cells sorted from blood, taken in a trial of the OX40 agonist ivuxolimab. The receptors shown here come from an adult with an advanced solid tumor such as melanoma, head and neck, liver or kidney cancer. The CDR3 runs from the conserved cysteine through the conserved F or W. D genes are given only for firm matches. Where a row states a size, it is once, few, many or the class of an expanded clone; other rows omit it.

abundance: few; j_gene: TRBJ1-2; d_gene: -; v_gene: TRBV2; len: 13; CDR3aa: CASSERGDYGYTF; CDR3nt: TGTGCCAGCAGTGAGAGAGGGGACTATGGCTACACCTTC
abundance: -; j_gene: TRBJ2-1; d_gene: TRBD2; v_gene: TRBV6-5; len: 15; CDR3aa: CASRLAGGLNNEQFF; CDR3nt: TGTGCCAGCAGACTAGCGGGGGGGTTGAATAATGAGCAGTTCTTC
abundance: -; j_gene: TRBJ1-4; d_gene: TRBD1; v_gene: TRBV28; len: 16; CDR3aa: CASRATGEPTNEKLFF; CDR3nt: TGTGCCAGCAGGGCTACAGGGGAGCCAACTAATGAAAAACTGTTTTTT
abundance: -; j_gene: TRBJ1-4; d_gene: -; v_gene: TRBV5-6; len: 13; CDR3aa: CASSWQRTAKLFF; CDR3nt: TGTGCCAGCAGCTGGCAGAGGACGGCAAAACTGTTTTTT
abundance: -; j_gene: TRBJ1-3; d_gene: -; v_gene: TRBV30; len: 15; CDR3aa: CAWMSWGEAGNTIYF; CDR3nt: TGTGCCTGGATGTCTTGGGGGGAGGCCGGAAACACCATATATTTT
abundance: -; j_gene: TRBJ2-7; d_gene: -; v_gene: TRBV28; len: 11; CDR3aa: CASSFYSEQYF; CDR3nt: TGTGCCAGCAGTTTCTACAGCGAGCAGTACTTC
abundance: -; j_gene: TRBJ2-7; d_gene: TRBD1; v_gene: TRBV13; len: 15; CDR3aa: CASSPTGQGAYEQYF; CDR3nt: TGTGCCAGCAGCCCCACGGGACAGGGGGCCTACGAGCAGTACTTC
abundance: -; j_gene: TRBJ2-7; d_gene: TRBD2; v_gene: TRBV7-2; len: 15; CDR3aa: CASSGVGTSSYEQYF; CDR3nt: TGTGCCAGCAGCGGGGTAGGGACTAGCTCCTACGAGCAGTACTTC
abundance: -; j_gene: TRBJ2-1; d_gene: -; v_gene: TRBV9; len: 14; CDR3aa: CASSVQGPYNEQFF; CDR3nt: TGTGCCAGCAGCGTGCAGGGACCCTACAATGAGCAGTTCTTC
abundance: -; j_gene: TRBJ2-2; d_gene: -; v_gene: TRBV4-1; len: 17; CDR3aa: CASSQGRDRKNTGELFF; CDR3nt: TGCGCCAGCAGCCAAGGGAGGGACAGAAAGAACACCGGGGAGCTGTTTTTT
abundance: -; j_gene: TRBJ2-5; d_gene: TRBD2; v_gene: TRBV5-6; len: 15; CDR3aa: CASSLDLAGRETQYF; CDR3nt: TGTGCCAGCAGCTTGGATCTAGCGGGGCGGGAGACCCAGTACTTC
abundance: -; j_gene: TRBJ1-4; d_gene: -; v_gene: TRBV7-3; len: 15; CDR3aa: CASSKVGGTNEKLFF; CDR3nt: TGTGCCAGCAGTAAAGTAGGGGGAACTAATGAAAAACTGTTTTTT
abundance: -; j_gene: TRBJ1-3; d_gene: -; v_gene: TRBV30; len: 16; CDR3aa: CAWSVRDLSSGNTIYF; CDR3nt: TGTGCCTGGAGTGTACGGGATCTTTCTTCTGGAAACACCATATATTTT
abundance: -; j_gene: TRBJ2-5; d_gene: -; v_gene: TRBV18; len: 15; CDR3aa: CASSPGNEGVETQYF; CDR3nt: TGTGCCAGCTCACCGGGAAACGAGGGAGTGGAGACCCAGTACTTC
abundance: -; j_gene: TRBJ2-5; d_gene: -; v_gene: TRBV5-1; len: 14; CDR3aa: CASSLDRTGETQYF; CDR3nt: TGCGCCAGCAGCCTCGACCGGACCGGAGAGACCCAGTACTTC
abundance: -; j_gene: TRBJ1-3; d_gene: TRBD1; v_gene: TRBV4-2; len: 20; CDR3aa: CASSRGFDRGLSSSGNTIYF; CDR3nt: TGTGCCAGCAGCCGGGGGTTTGACAGGGGACTGTCTTCTTCTGGAAACACCATATATTTT
abundance: -; j_gene: TRBJ1-1; d_gene: TRBD1; v_gene: TRBV7-3; len: 14; CDR3aa: CASSLQGKGTEAFF; CDR3nt: TGTGCCAGCAGCCTACAGGGGAAAGGCACTGAAGCTTTCTTT
abundance: -; j_gene: TRBJ1-5; d_gene: -; v_gene: TRBV4-3; len: 16; CDR3aa: CASSQEWSAVFQPQHF; CDR3nt: TGCGCCAGCAGCCAAGAATGGTCAGCCGTATTTCAGCCCCAGCATTTT
abundance: -; j_gene: TRBJ1-2; d_gene: -; v_gene: TRBV29-1; len: 12; CDR3aa: CSFEGGASGYTF; CDR3nt: TGCAGCTTTGAAGGGGGGGCCAGTGGCTACACCTTC
abundance: once; j_gene: TRBJ1-1; d_gene: -; v_gene: TRBV7-9; len: 13; CDR3aa: CASSLEQGYRAFF; CDR3nt: TGTGCCAGCAGCTTAGAACAGGGATATAGAGCTTTCTTT
abundance: -; j_gene: TRBJ2-1; d_gene: TRBD1; v_gene: TRBV9; len: 13; CDR3aa: CASSSDRGVEQFF; CDR3nt: TGTGCCAGCAGCTCGGACAGGGGAGTTGAGCAGTTCTTC
abundance: -; j_gene: TRBJ2-4; d_gene: TRBD2; v_gene: TRBV27; len: 13; CDR3aa: CASRGVGGNIQYF; CDR3nt: TGTGCCAGCCGGGGGGTAGGTGGAAACATTCAGTACTTC
abundance: -; j_gene: TRBJ1-2; d_gene: -; v_gene: TRBV9; len: 17; CDR3aa: CASSVGGGPGGPDGYTF; CDR3nt: TGTGCCAGCAGCGTAGGAGGAGGACCTGGGGGTCCGGATGGCTACACCTTC
abundance: -; j_gene: TRBJ2-5; d_gene: -; v_gene: TRBV5-1; len: 14; CDR3aa: CASSFDGGGETQYF; CDR3nt: TGCGCCAGCAGTTTTGACGGCGGGGGCGAGACCCAGTACTTC
abundance: -; j_gene: TRBJ2-2; d_gene: TRBD1; v_gene: TRBV5-5; len: 16; CDR3aa: CASSLASRGLGGELFF; CDR3nt: TGTGCCAGCAGCTTGGCGTCCAGGGGGCTCGGCGGGGAGCTGTTTTTT
abundance: -; j_gene: TRBJ2-7; d_gene: -; v_gene: TRBV7-2; len: 14; CDR3aa: CASVGGGGRNEQYF; CDR3nt: TGTGCCAGTGTTGGGGGCGGTGGTAGGAACGAGCAGTACTTC
abundance: -; j_gene: TRBJ1-6; d_gene: -; v_gene: TRBV18; len: 14; CDR3aa: CASSPLTGNSPLHF; CDR3nt: TGTGCCAGCTCACCACTTACAGGGAATTCACCCCTCCACTTT
abundance: -; j_gene: TRBJ2-7; d_gene: TRBD1; v_gene: TRBV28; len: 15; CDR3aa: CASSSAGTGTYEQYF; CDR3nt: TGTGCCAGCAGCTCCGCCGGGACAGGGACCTACGAGCAGTACTTC
abundance: -; j_gene: TRBJ2-7; d_gene: -; v_gene: TRBV6-5; len: 14; CDR3aa: CASSLADPSYEQYF; CDR3nt: TGTGCCAGCAGTTTAGCGGACCCCTCCTACGAGCAGTACTTC
abundance: -; j_gene: TRBJ2-1; d_gene: TRBD2; v_gene: TRBV28; len: 15; CDR3aa: CASSLTSGGGYEQFF; CDR3nt: TGTGCCAGCAGTCTGACTAGCGGGGGGGGATATGAGCAGTTCTTC
abundance: -; j_gene: TRBJ1-1; d_gene: -; v_gene: TRBV6-1; len: 12; CDR3aa: CASSEVPIGAFF; CDR3nt: TGTGCCAGCAGTGAAGTACCGATAGGGGCTTTCTTT
abundance: -; j_gene: TRBJ2-6; d_gene: TRBD1; v_gene: TRBV7-9; len: 15; CDR3aa: CASSLRGRGANVLTF; CDR3nt: TGTGCCAGCAGCTTAAGGGGGCGTGGGGCCAACGTCCTGACTTTC
abundance: -; j_gene: TRBJ1-6; d_gene: -; v_gene: TRBV6-6; len: 16; CDR3aa: CASSPQLSSYNSPLHF; CDR3nt: TGTGCCAGCAGCCCACAACTTAGCTCCTATAATTCACCCCTCCACTTT
abundance: -; j_gene: TRBJ1-1; d_gene: -; v_gene: TRBV7-9; len: 17; CDR3aa: CASSLGVGGAGHTEAFF; CDR3nt: TGTGCCAGCAGCTTAGGGGTTGGGGGTGCAGGACACACTGAAGCTTTCTTT
abundance: -; j_gene: TRBJ2-2; d_gene: -; v_gene: TRBV5-4; len: 13; CDR3aa: CASSLIDTGELFF; CDR3nt: TGTGCCAGCAGCTTGATTGACACCGGGGAGCTGTTTTTT
abundance: -; j_gene: TRBJ2-3; d_gene: TRBD2; v_gene: TRBV11-2; len: 18; CDR3aa: CASSSGTSGGAGTDTQYF; CDR3nt: TGTGCCAGCAGCTCCGGGACTAGCGGGGGGGCGGGCACAGATACGCAGTATTTT
abundance: -; j_gene: TRBJ1-2; d_gene: -; v_gene: TRBV6-5; len: 13; CDR3aa: CASSNPGDYGYTF; CDR3nt: TGTGCCAGCTCAAACCCCGGTGACTATGGCTACACCTTC
abundance: once; j_gene: TRBJ2-1; d_gene: TRBD2; v_gene: TRBV7-9; len: 15; CDR3aa: CASSLGSSGDNEQFF; CDR3nt: TGTGCCAGCAGCTTGGGATCTAGCGGGGACAATGAGCAGTTCTTC
abundance: -; j_gene: TRBJ2-3; d_gene: -; v_gene: TRBV7-2; len: 15; CDR3aa: CASSGYLLGTDTQYF; CDR3nt: TGTGCCAGCAGCGGATACCTTCTTGGCACAGATACGCAGTATTTT
abundance: -; j_gene: TRBJ1-4; d_gene: -; v_gene: TRBV7-9; len: 15; CDR3aa: CASSRVDSEGGKLFF; CDR3nt: TGTGCCAGCAGCCGAGTGGACAGTGAGGGAGGAAAACTGTTTTTT
abundance: -; j_gene: TRBJ2-5; d_gene: -; v_gene: TRBV7-9; len: 14; CDR3aa: CASSLRTSPETQYF; CDR3nt: TGTGCCAGCAGCTTAAGAACTAGCCCCGAGACCCAGTACTTC
abundance: once; j_gene: TRBJ1-3; d_gene: -; v_gene: TRBV19; len: 11; CDR3aa: CASSIGDTIYF; CDR3nt: TGTGCCAGTAGTATCGGCGACACCATATATTTT
abundance: -; j_gene: TRBJ1-2; d_gene: -; v_gene: TRBV5-6; len: 13; CDR3aa: CASGNPGTNGYTF; CDR3nt: TGTGCCAGCGGCAACCCCGGGACGAATGGCTACACCTTC
abundance: few; j_gene: TRBJ2-7; d_gene: -; v_gene: TRBV2; len: 15; CDR3aa: CASSEALGAFDEQYF; CDR3nt: TGTGCCAGCAGTGAAGCGTTAGGGGCCTTCGACGAGCAGTACTTC
abundance: -; j_gene: TRBJ1-2; d_gene: TRBD1; v_gene: TRBV11-2; len: 15; CDR3aa: CASSLMAGGNYGYTF; CDR3nt: TGTGCCAGCAGCTTAATGGCAGGGGGGAACTATGGCTACACCTTC
abundance: -; j_gene: TRBJ2-5; d_gene: TRBD1; v_gene: TRBV19; len: 15; CDR3aa: CASSMEQGIQETQYF; CDR3nt: TGTGCCAGTAGTATGGAACAGGGGATCCAAGAGACCCAGTACTTC
abundance: -; j_gene: TRBJ2-3; d_gene: -; v_gene: TRBV5-6; len: 13; CDR3aa: CASSVDRPDTQYF; CDR3nt: TGTGCCAGCAGCGTCGACAGGCCCGATACGCAGTATTTT
abundance: -; j_gene: TRBJ2-1; d_gene: -; v_gene: TRBV19; len: 13; CDR3aa: CASSWTANNEQFF; CDR3nt: TGTGCCAGTAGTTGGACGGCAAACAATGAGCAGTTCTTC
abundance: -; j_gene: TRBJ2-4; d_gene: TRBD1; v_gene: TRBV29-1; len: 13; CDR3aa: CSVVGQGGNIQYF; CDR3nt: TGCAGCGTGGTGGGACAGGGAGGGAACATTCAGTACTTC
abundance: -; j_gene: TRBJ2-7; d_gene: TRBD2; v_gene: TRBV7-9; len: 14; CDR3aa: CASSLPAGGDEQYF; CDR3nt: TGTGCCAGCAGCTTACCAGCGGGGGGGGACGAGCAGTACTTC
abundance: -; j_gene: TRBJ1-1; d_gene: -; v_gene: TRBV19; len: 13; CDR3aa: CASSVDLGTEAFF; CDR3nt: TGTGCCAGTAGTGTCGATTTGGGCACTGAAGCTTTCTTT
abundance: -; j_gene: TRBJ2-7; d_gene: -; v_gene: TRBV6-6; len: 13; CDR3aa: CASSPGLSQSEYF; CDR3nt: TGTGCCAGCAGCCCGGGCCTCTCCCAGTCGGAGTACTTC
abundance: -; j_gene: TRBJ2-2; d_gene: TRBD2; v_gene: TRBV4-1; len: 18; CDR3aa: CASSGPDVAGNLAGELFF; CDR3nt: TGCGCCAGCAGCGGGCCAGACGTAGCGGGAAACTTAGCCGGGGAGCTGTTTTTT